This record concerns one TCR beta chain sequence. The CDR3 consists of 14 residues. CDR1 is MNHNS and CDR2 is SASEGT in the germline V gene. Trimming removed 4 bases at V and 5 bases at J, with 12 bases between. Use of 60 Vbeta and 13 Jbeta primers characterized the PCR. TCRdb's copy holds only in-frame clones and misses some; the assay was immunoSEQ multiplex PCR. Of 220,000 or so clones in the sample, roughly 70% were seen once. The source of the sample is a study of cytomegalovirus exposure and HLA in healthy donors. This TCR came from a woman aged 25 to 39 in good health and CMV-seronegative. V gene TRBV6-1 combines with J gene TRBJ2-1, with TRBD1 as a possible D gene (6 bases). Sample: PBMCs. The CDR3 protein is CASSVSGTHNEQFF. Written as DNA, the CDR3 is TGTGCCAGCAGTGTATCCGGGACACACAATGAGCAGTTCTTC.